The 16 T cell receptor beta chains below all came from one sample that was sequenced in a study of blood T cell repertoires in COVID-19. TCRdb's table, derived via immunoSEQ multiplex PCR, lists solely in-frame clones and lacks some. Of around 440,000 clones in the sample, approximately 88% were seen once. The sequencing sample was made of peripheral blood. These TCRs come from a woman aged 50 to 65 with COVID-19, enrolled during active disease.

The chain has TRBV19 and TRBJ1-1; 10 nucleotides line up with TRBD1. CDR1 LNHDA and CDR2 SQIVND come from the germline V gene (reference sequence). CDR3 length: 16 residues. With V trimmed by 1 base and J by 3 bases, 5 bases remained unmatched. The DNA for the CDR3 is TGTGCCAGTAGTATAGGGACAGGGGGGACTTACACTGAAGCTTTCTTT. Translated, it gives CASSIGTGGTYTEAFF.

This chain uses TRBV19 with TRBJ2-1, with 7 nucleotides matching TRBD2. The CDR3 has 15 amino acids. From germline, CDR1 is LNHDA and CDR2 SQIVND (reference sequence). Trimming removed 3 bases from V and 4 bases from J; junction bases left unmatched: 6. DNA for the CDR3: TGTGCCAGTAGTATCATGGCGGGAGAGTACAATGAGCAGTTCTTC. Translated, it gives CASSIMAGEYNEQFF.

This sequence joins TRBV5-1 and TRBJ1-4, with D perhaps TRBD1 (5 bases). CDR3 length equals 15 residues. The germline CDR1 and CDR2 sequences are SGHRS and YFSETQ. The V end was cut by 0 bases, the J end by 1 base, with 7 bases between. The CDR3 DNA reads TGCGCCAGCAGCTTGGGACAGATAACTAATGAAAAACTGTTTTTT. This gives the protein CASSLGQITNEKLFF.

The chain links TRBV13 to TRBJ1-6; 8 positions match TRBD1. The CDR3 extends over 15 amino acids. In germline, CDR1 is PRHDT, CDR2 FYEKMQ (reference sequence). V trimming: 0 bases; J trimming: 7 bases; junction bases outside the gene matches: 2. The CDR3 spells CASSLGGTGNSPLHF. The CDR3 DNA follows: TGTGCCAGCAGCTTAGGCGGGACAGGCAATTCACCCCTCCACTTT.

The chain carries TRBV30 and TRBJ2-4; possible D gene TRBD2, 6 bases. V shed 1 base and J shed 6 bases, with 13 bases lying between them. The germline V gene encodes CDR1 GTSNPN and CDR2 SVGIG (reference sequence). The CDR3 contains 14 residues. CDR3 in DNA: TGTGCCTGGAGTGGCACTAGCATGGGAAACATTCAGTACTTC. This sequence encodes CAWSGTSMGNIQYF.

The chain employs TRBV3-1 (or the pseudogene TRBV3-2) and TRBJ1-2, with D possibly TRBD1 on 5 matching bases. Trimming removed 7 bases from V and 1 base from J, with 19 bases in between. Germline assignment: CDR1 LGHDT and CDR2 YNNKEL (reference sequence). This CDR3 contains 16 residues. CDR3 coding DNA: TGTGCCAGCAACTCCAAGGGGAAGGGAAATAACTATGGCTACACCTTC. Protein sequence: CASNSKGKGNNYGYTF.

The table lists this clone with a few counts. The chain couples TRBV11-3 to TRBJ1-1; D might be TRBD1 (6 bases). V lost 1 base, J lost 1 base, and 7 bases lay in between. CDR1 is SGHNT, CDR2 YENEEA, per germline. There are 14 residues in the CDR3. The CDR3 coding sequence is TGTGCCAGCAGCTTAGGCAGGGGGAACACTGAAGCTTTCTTT. Translated, it gives CASSLGRGNTEAFF. The full variable domain, its missing parts supplied by reference TRBV11-3 and TRBJ1-1, is EAGVVQSPRYKIIEKKQPVAFWCNPISGHNTLYWYLQNLGQGPELLIRYENEEAVDDSQLPKDRFSAERLKGVDSTLKIQPAELGDSAVYLCASSLGRGNTEAFFGQGTRLTVV.

The table lists this clone with many counts. The rearrangement uses TRBV21-1 and TRBJ1-2; the table names TRBD1, a call not compared with the DNA. TRBV21-1 is a recognized pseudogene. The CDR3 has 15 amino acids. The CDR3 loop reads CASSSRQGDAYGYTF. CDR3 nucleotide sequence: TGTGCCAGCAGCAGCCGACAGGGAGACGCCTATGGCTACACCTTC.

This chain uses TRBV6-6 with TRBJ1-2; 7 nucleotides line up with TRBD1. CDR1 is MNHNY and CDR2 is SVGAGI in the germline V gene (reference sequence). This CDR3 has 14 residues. J gave up 6 bases and V 6 bases, and 10 bases lay outside the gene matches. For the CDR3, the DNA is TGTGCCAGCAGGGACCCGACAGGGTCTGATGGCTACACCTTC. This encodes CASRDPTGSDGYTF.

In its sample, this clone was seen once. The rearrangement joins TRBV5-1 to TRBJ2-1, with D tentatively TRBD2 (5 bases). The CDR3 runs to 16 residues. The V and J ends lost 0 bases and 0 bases respectively, with 10 bases between them. Germline CDR1 is SGHRS and CDR2 is YFSETQ. This CDR3 reads CASSLDGVSSYNEQFF. CDR3 coding DNA: TGCGCCAGCAGCTTGGACGGGGTGAGCTCCTACAATGAGCAGTTCTTC.

The chain links TRBV9 to TRBJ1-3; TRBD1 might be the D (6 bases). Between the trimmed V and J ends, which lost 0 bases and 2 bases, there was a span of 6 bases. Germline V gives CDR1 SGDLS, CDR2 YYNGEE. This CDR3 is built from 14 residues. The CDR3 DNA sequence: TGTGCCAGCAGCGTAGACAGGGCTGGAAACACCATATATTTT. Its protein product is CASSVDRAGNTIYF.

The chain recombines TRBV11-1 with TRBJ1-2; D remains unclear. Between the trimmed V and J ends, which lost 5 bases and 5 bases, there was a span of 15 bases. The CDR3 extends over 14 amino acids. Germline V lookup: CDR1 SGHAT, CDR2 FQDESV (reference sequence). The chain's CDR3 is CASSRQEGSYGYTF. CDR3 in DNA: TGTGCCAGCAGCCGACAAGAGGGTAGTTATGGCTACACCTTC.

V gene TRBV28 combines with J gene TRBJ1-1; D ambiguous. The CDR3 extends over 14 amino acids. V dropped 7 bases and J dropped 2 bases, with 14 bases sitting between them. CDR1 is MDHEN, CDR2 SYDVKM, per germline. CDR3 coding DNA: TGTGCCAGCACCCCAGCGGTGTTAAACACTGAAGCTTTCTTT. Translated: CASTPAVLNTEAFF.

In its sample, this clone was seen a few times. The V gene is TRBV6-6, the J gene TRBJ2-3; 7 positions match TRBD2. Germline CDR1 reads MNHNY; CDR2 reads SVGAGI (reference sequence). The CDR3 covers 13 residues. V lost 2 bases and J lost 6; bases outside the gene matches: 2. The CDR3 DNA reads TGTGCCAGCAGTTACGGAGCGGGGGATACGCAGTATTTT. This translates into CASSYGAGDTQYF.

The CDR3 DNA is TGTGCCAGCTCCCCGACAGGGATAGGGGCCATGAACACTGAAGCTTTCTTT. Protein: CASSPTGIGAMNTEAFF. The chain has TRBV18 and TRBJ1-1, with TRBD1 matching 7 bases. CDR1 is KGHSH and CDR2 is LQKENI in the germline V gene. V lost 6 bases and J lost 0; bases outside the gene matches: 13. This CDR3 is 17 amino acids long.

The chain is built from TRBV5-1 and TRBJ1-1, with 9 bases lining up with TRBD1. CDR3 length: 14 residues. V shed 4 bases, J shed 3 bases, and the junction held 4 bases outside the gene matches. Germline CDR1 and CDR2: SGHRS and YFSETQ. CDR3 nucleotides: TGCGCCAGCAGCGTACAGGGGGCTGACACTGAAGCTTTCTTT. This encodes CASSVQGADTEAFF. Supplemented by reference TRBV5-1 and TRBJ1-1, the full variable domain reads KAGVTQTPRYLIKTRGQQVTLSCSPISGHRSVSWYQQTPGQGLQFLFEYFSETQRNKGNFPGRFSGRQFSNSRSEMNVSTLELGDSALYLCASSVQGADTEAFFGQGTRLTVV.